Below, one T cell receptor beta chain is given with its context. The entry originates in a study of blood T cell repertoires in COVID-19. About the research overall: Nucleic acid was either cDNA or gDNA, and it came from T cells, B-cell-depleted T cells, or PBMCs.

How the authors handled the data: Estimated nucleated cell counts came from reference gene primer amplification. Clones were read by immunoSEQ multiplex PCR, and TCRdb kept only the in-frame ones, dropping some. V and J calls and clone size are as listed in that table; D and trimming were resolved from the DNA. The sample gives approximately 45,000 clones, around 75% of which show up once; about 60% is in the top ten. The V end was cut by 8 bases, the J end by 0 bases, with 11 bases between. CDR3 length: 15 residues. CDR1 and CDR2 from the germline V gene are MDHEN and SYDVKM. The TCR was taken from a man older than 75 with acute or convalescent COVID-19. This chain connects TRBV28 to TRBJ1-6; the D is unclear. Input material: peripheral blood. The CDR3: CASREYRSYNSPLHF. The CDR3 bases are TGTGCCAGCCGAGAGTATCGCTCCTATAATTCACCCCTCCACTTT.